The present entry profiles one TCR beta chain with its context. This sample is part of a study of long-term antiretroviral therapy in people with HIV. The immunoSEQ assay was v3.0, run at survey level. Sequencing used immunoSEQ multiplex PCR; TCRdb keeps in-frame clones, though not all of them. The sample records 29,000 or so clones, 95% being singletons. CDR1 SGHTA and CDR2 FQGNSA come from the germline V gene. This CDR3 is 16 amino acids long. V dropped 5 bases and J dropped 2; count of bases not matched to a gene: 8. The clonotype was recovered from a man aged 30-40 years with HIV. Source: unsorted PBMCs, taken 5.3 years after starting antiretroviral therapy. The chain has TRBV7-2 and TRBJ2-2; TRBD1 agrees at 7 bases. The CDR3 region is CASSLRGTANTGELFF. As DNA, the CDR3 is TGTGCCAGCAGCCTCAGGGGGACAGCTAACACCGGGGAGCTGTTTTTT.